The present entry profiles one T cell receptor beta chain with its context. Its antigen remains unknown. Points from the study as a whole: Tumor memory CD4+ T cell TCR gene usage clustered with blood and lymph node memory CD4+ cells and lymph node naive CD4+ cells. Greatest tumor Treg TCR overlap was with tumor naive CD4+ cells. Larger-cohort validation covered only one TCR beta V-J rearrangement.

Semi-nested PCR with Nested Universal Primer A followed constant-region reverse priming of full-length variable regions. TCRdb itself ran the 5' RACE reads through MiXCR, one entry per CDR3 protein. The sample consists of approximately 31,000 distinct CDR3 sequences, roughly 26% of them appearing once. The CDR3 loop spans 12 amino acids. Deletions cut 6 bases from V and 8 bases from J, with 11 bases between. The TCR comes from a female donor with breast cancer. The source material was naive CD4+ T cells sorted from a lymph node. Subset in this sample: naive CD4+ T cells, CD4+CD45RA+CD25-. The chain carries TRBV12-3 or TRBV12-4 and TRBJ1-5; the D is unclear. The CDR3: CASSPPEKPQHF. In nucleotides, the CDR3 is TGTGCCAGCAGCCCACCCGAGAAGCCCCAGCATTTT.